A selection of T cell receptor beta chains follows, all from one sample in a study of T cell responses to AZD1222 COVID-19 vaccine. Generated by immunoSEQ multiplex PCR, the TCRdb table keeps only in-frame clones and is missing some. The sample yields about 130,000 clones, 90% to 95% seen once. The sample consisted of peripheral blood, taken on day 0 of AZD1222 vaccination. Source of these receptors: an adult in good health. Both conserved end residues are part of each CDR3. The D gene is left open where the match is weak. Clone size is not always given. Where it is, it says once, few, many or a class for expanded clones.

D gene	V gene	clone size	J gene	CDR3 protein	CDR3 DNA
-	TRBV28	-	TRBJ1-2	CASSLYQGPNYGYTF	TGTGCCAGCAGTTTATATCAGGGGCCTAACTATGGCTACACCTTC
TRBD2	TRBV11-2	-	TRBJ2-5	CASRGLAGLLETQYF	TGTGCCAGCAGGGGACTAGCGGGGTTATTAGAGACCCAGTACTTC
-	TRBV2	-	TRBJ2-7	CASSERREFDNEQYF	TGTGCCAGCAGTGAACGCAGGGAATTTGATAACGAGCAGTACTTC
-	TRBV6-2/TRBV6-3	-	TRBJ1-5	CASSLGGSGNQPQHF	TGTGCCAGCAGTCTAGGGGGGAGTGGAAATCAGCCCCAGCATTTT
TRBD1	TRBV7-9	-	TRBJ1-2	CASSPPGTGLGYTF	TGTGCCAGCAGCCCGCCCGGGACAGGGCTTGGCTACACCTTC
TRBD1	TRBV27	-	TRBJ1-2	CASSSALQGVGYTF	TGTGCCAGCAGTTCGGCTCTACAGGGGGTTGGCTACACCTTC
-	TRBV24-1	-	TRBJ2-7	CATSDLGSHEQYF	TGTGCCACCAGTGACCTCGGGAGCCACGAGCAGTACTTC
TRBD2	TRBV27	-	TRBJ2-5	CASSLGVSGRETQYF	TGTGCCAGCAGTTTAGGGGTTAGCGGGAGGGAGACCCAGTACTTC
-	TRBV11-2	-	TRBJ2-3	CASSLLGAWTDTQYF	TGTGCCAGCAGCTTGTTAGGAGCGTGGACAGATACGCAGTATTTT
-	TRBV30	-	TRBJ1-4	CAGSRTNEKLFF	TGTGCCGGAAGCCGAACTAATGAAAAACTGTTTTTT
-	TRBV27	few	TRBJ1-2	CASSSNREVNYGYTF	TGTGCCAGCAGTTCCAACAGGGAGGTTAACTATGGCTACACCTTC
-	TRBV6-5	-	TRBJ2-7	CASSPDPSSYEQYF	TGTGCCAGCAGCCCCGACCCAAGCTCCTACGAGCAGTACTTC
-	TRBV12-3/TRBV12-4	-	TRBJ1-2	CASSFQGFTGYTF	TGTGCCAGCAGTTTTCAGGGGTTCACCGGCTACACCTTC
TRBD2	TRBV3-1/TRBV3-2	-	TRBJ2-1	CASSQGLAGGSYNEQFF	TGTGCCAGCAGCCAAGGTCTAGCGGGCGGATCGTACAATGAGCAGTTCTTC